The next 30 T cell receptor beta chains were all read from a single sample in a study of shared clonotypes between healthy human individuals. TCRdb's copy holds only in-frame clones and misses some; the assay was immunoSEQ multiplex PCR. The sample contains some 500,000 clones, 90% to 96% of which appear only once. Material for sequencing was naive CD4+ T cells sorted from blood. The subset: CD45RA+ positively selected. All receptors come from a woman between 25 and 40 years old in good health.

The genes are TRBV7-2 and TRBJ2-1; 7 nucleotides agree with TRBD2. The CDR3 consists of 15 residues. Germline trimming cut 1 base from V and 2 bases from J; bases unmatched to any gene: 2. The germline V gene has CDR1 SGHTA and CDR2 FQGNSA. CDR3 nucleotides: TGTGCCAGCAGCTTAGGACTAGCAACCTACAATGAGCAGTTCTTC. Its protein product is CASSLGLATYNEQFF.

The chain couples TRBV5-1 to TRBJ2-5, with TRBD2 identical over 7 bases. The V gene's germline CDR1 is SGHRS and CDR2 YFSETQ. V lost 0 bases and J lost 4; bases outside the gene matches: 3. The CDR3 is 14 residues long. CDR3 sequence reads: CASSLEGRVETQYF. Here the CDR3 DNA reads TGCGCCAGCAGCTTGGAGGGGAGGGTAGAGACCCAGTACTTC.

This clone has only one observation. The chain recombines TRBV28 with TRBJ1-1; possible D gene TRBD1, 6 bases. V was trimmed by 6 bases and J by 7 bases, leaving 24 bases between them. Germline values: CDR1 MDHEN, CDR2 SYDVKM. There are 16 residues in the CDR3. The CDR3 nucleotides read TGTGCCAGCAGGACGGCAGGGGCGACCTGGAGGAGTGAAGCTTTCTTT. Amino acid sequence: CASRTAGATWRSEAFF.

The rearrangement uses TRBV5-1 and TRBJ1-4; a possible D gene is TRBD1 (5 bases). Germline-derived CDR1 and CDR2 are SGHRS and YFSETQ. The CDR3 is 16 amino acids. The ends were cut back, 2 bases at V and 4 bases at J, with 15 bases in the middle. The CDR3 DNA follows: TGCGCCAGCAGCTTTCAGGGCCTGCAGAATAATGAAAAACTGTTTTTT. As protein: CASSFQGLQNNEKLFF.

The chain uses TRBV7-9 and TRBJ2-3, with D unresolved. Germline V lookup: CDR1 SEHNR, CDR2 FQNEAQ (reference sequence). The CDR3 sequence is 12 residues long. V dropped 5 bases and J dropped 8 bases, with 11 bases sitting between them. This CDR3 is CASSPRWGTQYF. CDR3 nucleotides: TGTGCCAGCAGCCCCCGCTGGGGTACGCAGTATTTT.

This chain links TRBV6-5 with TRBJ2-3, with D unresolved. The CDR3 is made up of 12 amino acids. The V gene's germline CDR1 is MNHEY and CDR2 SVGAGI. With 4 bases removed from V and 4 bases from J, the gap between germline ends came to 6 bases. CDR3 loop: CASSSSADTQYF. The CDR3 DNA follows: TGTGCCAGCAGTTCTTCAGCAGATACGCAGTATTTT.

The chain recombines TRBV28 with TRBJ2-4; D may match TRBD1 or TRBD2 (5 bases each). The CDR3 runs to 16 residues. Germline CDR1 is MDHEN and CDR2 is SYDVKM. The V and J ends lost 5 bases and 0 bases respectively, with 14 bases between them. CDR3 DNA: TGTGCCAGCAGTCCACGGGACCTAAAAGCCAAAAACATTCAGTACTTC. Protein: CASSPRDLKAKNIQYF.

The rearrangement links TRBV7-9 to TRBJ2-5, with TRBD2 as a possible D gene (6 bases). V was cut by 5 bases and J by 4 bases, with 17 bases left in between. This CDR3 region has 15 residues. Germline V CDR1 and CDR2: SEHNR, FQNEAQ (reference sequence). CDR3 amino acids: CASSLDGRGRETQYF. CDR3 in DNA: TGTGCCAGCAGCCTTGACGGGCGGGGTCGAGAGACCCAGTACTTC. The whole variable domain, remainder taken from reference TRBV7-9 and TRBJ2-5, is DTGVSQNPRHKITKRGQNVTFRCDPISEHNRLYWYRQTLGQGPEFLTYFQNEAQLEKSRLLSDRFSAERPKGSFSTLEIQRTEQGDSAMYLCASSLDGRGRETQYFGPGTRLLVL.

As to this clone: The junction and the germline gene differ at one end; a read error may be behind it. V gene TRBV27 combines with J gene TRBJ2-1; no reliable D call. Germline V gene data show CDR1 as MNHEY and CDR2 as SMNVEV (reference sequence). The CDR3 is made up of 15 amino acids. The CDR3 bases are TGTGCCAGCAGCGATCAGGCGGTAACCTACTATGAGCAGTTCTTC. Translation: CASSDQAVTYYEQFF.

J is TRBJ2-1 and V is TRBV27; 13 bases are a match to TRBD2. With 6 bases clipped from V and 6 bases from J, the junction kept 20 bases outside the gene matches. Germline CDR1 is MNHEY and CDR2 is SMNVEV (reference sequence). CDR3 length equals 20 residues. This CDR3 reads CASRRKWTSGSLLVFNEQFF. The CDR3 nucleotides read TGTGCCAGCAGGCGAAAATGGACTAGCGGGAGCCTCTTGGTGTTCAATGAGCAGTTCTTC.

This rearrangement joins TRBV7-2 to TRBJ2-3; 13 bases are a match to TRBD2. Losses at the gene ends were 8 bases for V and 5 bases for J; bases not matched to a gene: 7. Germline CDR1 SGHTA, CDR2 FQGNSA. The CDR3 is made up of 15 amino acids. The CDR3 protein is CASGTSGAGVDTQYF. The DNA of the CDR3 is TGTGCCAGCGGGACTAGCGGGGCGGGGGTAGATACGCAGTATTTT.

The CDR3 bases are TGTGCCACCGCAGGGTCAGAAGTAGATACGCAGTATTTT. It translates to CATAGSEVDTQYF. The rearrangement links TRBV10-3 to TRBJ2-3; the D gene is possibly TRBD1 (5 bases). This CDR3 contains 13 residues. The V gene lost 10 bases and the J gene lost 5 bases, with 16 bases spanning the gap. Per germline, CDR1 ENHRY and CDR2 SYGVKD.

The V call is TRBV7-5, the J call TRBJ2-1; the DNA was not used to check the table's D call, TRBD2. TRBV7-5 is termed a pseudogene. The CDR3 is 15 residues long. The chain's CDR3 is CVRSPRDFSPNEQFF. CDR3 DNA: TGTGTCAGAAGCCCGAGGGACTTTTCCCCCAATGAGCAGTTCTTC.

This clone was seen only once. The genes are TRBV6-5 and TRBJ2-7, with a tentative D call TRBD2 (6 bases). CDR3 length equals 14 residues. The germline gives CDR1 MNHEY, CDR2 SVGAGI. Trimming stripped 2 bases from V and 3 bases from J, with 11 bases between. CDR3 amino acids: CASSYGVGGYEQYF. Here the CDR3 DNA reads TGTGCCAGCAGTTACGGCGTGGGAGGCTACGAGCAGTACTTC.

V usage is TRBV18 and J usage is TRBJ1-1; D possibly corresponds to TRBD1 (5 bases). V lost 1 base and J lost 7, with 16 bases in between. From germline, CDR1 is KGHSH and CDR2 LQKENI. The CDR3 contains 15 residues. The CDR3 spells CASSPRTGTPLEAFF. The DNA of the CDR3 is TGTGCCAGCTCACCACGGACCGGGACCCCCCTTGAAGCTTTCTTT.

The rearrangement joins TRBV15 to TRBJ2-7; 7 nucleotides agree with TRBD2. The CDR3 runs 15 residues. Germline CDR1 and CDR2: LNHNV and YYDKDF (reference sequence). V was clipped by 0 bases and J by 2 bases; unmatched bases: 4. This chain's CDR3 is CATSRDKAGAYEQYF. The CDR3 nucleotides are TGTGCCACCAGCAGAGATAAGGCGGGAGCCTACGAGCAGTACTTC.

About this clone: Other DNA sequences of this sample code for an identical CDR3. The gene calls are TRBV5-1 and TRBJ1-1; D may be TRBD1 (6 bases). Germline lookup yields CDR1 SGHRS and CDR2 YFSETQ. CDR3 size: 14 residues. The V end was cut by 4 bases, the J end by 0 bases, with 10 bases between. The DNA for the CDR3 is TGCGCCAGCAGCCTGGGACAAGTGAACACTGAAGCTTTCTTT. It codes for CASSLGQVNTEAFF.

In this sample, this clone turned up once. This chain joins TRBV28 and TRBJ1-3; no clear D. The V gene lost 6 bases and the J gene lost 11 bases, with 20 bases spanning the gap. Germline lookup yields CDR1 MDHEN and CDR2 SYDVKM. There are 14 residues in the CDR3. This chain's CDR3 is CASSKPDQTGAIYF. The CDR3 region has the DNA TGTGCCAGCAGCAAACCGGACCAAACGGGCGCCATATATTTT.

Note on this clone: Additional DNA sequences in this sample encode the identical CDR3. The chain uses TRBV28 and TRBJ1-1; tentatively, D is TRBD1 (5 bases). From germline, CDR1 is MDHEN and CDR2 SYDVKM. This CDR3 region has 12 residues. The V end was cut by 4 bases, the J end by 6 bases, with 9 bases between. The CDR3, as DNA: TGTGCCAGCAGTTGGGGACTCCCTGAAGCTTTCTTT. It yields the protein CASSWGLPEAFF.

This chain uses TRBV13 with TRBJ1-1; TRBD1 matches 9 bases. V dropped 4 bases and J dropped 8; count of bases not matched to a gene: 8. CDR3 length: 14 amino acids. CDR1 PRHDT and CDR2 FYEKMQ come from the germline V gene (reference sequence). The CDR3 coding sequence is TGTGCCAGCAGCTCCCTGACAGGGGGTAAGGAAGCTTTCTTT. Translated, it gives CASSSLTGGKEAFF.

The chain combines TRBV15 with TRBJ2-4, with D possibly TRBD1 on 6 matching bases. In germline, CDR1 is LNHNV, CDR2 YYDKDF (reference sequence). This CDR3 is 20 amino acids long. Trimming left V 4 bases short and J 3 bases short, with 28 bases between. Here the CDR3 reads CATSTGGSGLTEGHKNIQYF. The CDR3 nucleotides are TGTGCCACCAGCACCGGAGGCAGCGGATTGACCGAGGGACACAAAAACATTCAGTACTTC.

This chain links TRBV7-8 with TRBJ1-2; 7 nucleotides align to TRBD1. The CDR3 runs 14 residues. Per germline, CDR1 SGHVS and CDR2 FQNEAQ. Trimming cost V 1 base and J 8 bases; bases outside gene matches: 7. The CDR3 DNA sequence: TGTGCCAGCAGCTTAGGCCGACAGGGCTCGGGCTACACCTTC. This translates into CASSLGRQGSGYTF.

This chain uses TRBV7-9 with TRBJ2-1, with D unclear. There are 13 residues in the CDR3. Germline V gene sequence: CDR1 SEHNR, CDR2 FQNEAQ (reference sequence). The germline V and J ends were trimmed by 5 bases and 5 bases, with 10 bases remaining between them. CDR3 coding DNA: TGTGCCAGCAGCCCCACCGGCCACAATGAGCAGTTCTTC. It encodes CASSPTGHNEQFF.

This rearrangement joins TRBV28 to TRBJ2-7; D is ambiguous. Germline lookup yields CDR1 MDHEN and CDR2 SYDVKM. The V end lost 6 bases, the J end lost 3 bases, and 9 bases lay between the germline ends. The CDR3 runs to 12 residues. The DNA for the CDR3 is TGTGCCAGCAGCCATCAAGACTACGAGCAGTACTTC. It translates to CASSHQDYEQYF.

The rearrangement joins TRBV5-4 to TRBJ2-1, with 11 nucleotides matching TRBD2. The J segment lost 8 bases and the V segment lost 1 base, leaving 14 bases of the junction unmatched. The CDR3 sequence is 18 residues long. Germline V lookup: CDR1 SGHNT, CDR2 YYREEE (reference sequence). CDR3 loop: CASSLIVLAGGGGYEQFF. The CDR3 DNA reads TGTGCCAGCAGCTTGATAGTCCTAGCGGGAGGAGGAGGGTATGAGCAGTTCTTC.

The rearrangement links TRBV5-4 to TRBJ1-6, with D unclear. V was pared by 1 base and J by 0 bases, with 14 bases between. CDR1 SGHNT and CDR2 YYREEE come from the germline V gene (reference sequence). This CDR3 contains 18 residues. As DNA, the CDR3 is TGTGCCAGCAGCTTGTGGTCCCTAAGAGACTCCTATAATTCACCCCTCCACTTT. Residues: CASSLWSLRDSYNSPLHF.

This clone was observed once. The V call is TRBV28, the J call TRBJ1-2; perhaps TRBD1 as D (5 bases). From germline, CDR1 is MDHEN and CDR2 SYDVKM. The CDR3 is 13 amino acids. Trimming pared 2 bases from V and 5 bases from J, leaving 9 bases between. The CDR3 loop is CASSLTRVYGYTF. Here the CDR3 DNA reads TGTGCCAGCAGTTTAACCAGGGTTTATGGCTACACCTTC.

V and J are TRBV19 and TRBJ2-7; D remains ambiguous. Trimming stripped 6 bases from V and 1 base from J, with 13 bases between. CDR3 length: 14 residues. Germline loops: CDR1 LNHDA, CDR2 SQIVND (reference sequence). CDR3 DNA: TGTGCCAGTAGGTCTCCAGGCAAATCCTACGAGCAGTACTTC. It specifies CASRSPGKSYEQYF.

The count of this clone is one. V gene TRBV19 combines with J gene TRBJ2-7; no clear D gene. Trimming removed 3 bases from V and 3 bases from J, with 12 bases in between. Germline assignment: CDR1 LNHDA and CDR2 SQIVND (reference sequence). The CDR3 contains 14 residues. CDR3 protein: CASSMGLIGYEQYF. In nucleotides, the CDR3 is TGTGCCAGTAGTATGGGGTTGATCGGCTACGAGCAGTACTTC.

Regarding this clone: Distinct nucleotide sequences in the sample also encode this CDR3. The rearrangement links TRBV19 to TRBJ1-5, with D possibly being TRBD1 (5 bases). CDR1 and CDR2 from the germline V gene are LNHDA and SQIVND (reference sequence). V dropped 2 bases and J dropped 7 bases, with 9 bases sitting between them. The CDR3 extends over 13 amino acids. CDR3 amino acids: CASSIQGGQPQHF. The CDR3 region has the DNA TGTGCCAGTAGTATACAGGGAGGGCAGCCCCAGCATTTT. The whole variable domain, remainder taken from reference TRBV19 and TRBJ1-5, is DGGITQSPKYLFRKEGQNVTLSCEQNLNHDAMYWYRQDPGQGLRLIYYSQIVNDFQKGDIAEGYSVSREKKESFPLTVTSAQKNPTAFYLCASSIQGGQPQHFGDGTRLSIL.